This TCR beta chain came from a study of blood T cells in healthy people across ages. This clonotype was picked up a small number of times. Per-sample PBMC isolation yielded at least 6 million cells. Then a second PCR, running roughly 7 to 11 cycles, was carried out with a sample-barcoded 5' primer and a J-beta primer mix. Sequencing yielded, for each sample, at least 3 million paired-end reads carrying CDR3. MiXCR was run by TCRdb on the 5' RACE reads, yielding one entry per CDR3 protein. The repertoire includes fewer than 800,000 distinct CDR3 sequences, 49% of them detected once, and about a third sits in the top ten. Germline-derived CDR1 and CDR2 are SGHTA and FQGTGA. Trimming took 4 bases from V and 9 from J, leaving 3 bases between them. This CDR3 comprises 9 residues.

This rearrangement joins TRBV7-3 to TRBJ1-1; D gene unclear. The origin of this receptor is a woman aged 55-75 years in good health. The specimen was blood. CDR3 loop: CASSSQAFF. CDR3 nucleotide sequence: TGTGCCAGCAGCTCCCAAGCTTTCTTT.